The rows below give T cell receptor beta chains drawn from one sample of a study of shared clonotypes between healthy human individuals. Libraries were prepared by immunoSEQ multiplex PCR; TCRdb keeps only in-frame clonotypes and omits some of them. This table holds around 2.1 million clones, roughly 91% found once. Sample: naive CD8+ T cells from PBMCs. These receptors originate from a man aged 18 to 29 in good health. Some clones in this sample may be carry-over from other donors' samples. Both conserved end residues are part of each CDR3.

>TRBV14
CASSRKAQHF
>TRBV15
CATGRVDSYEQYF
>TRBV6-5
CASSYSQGAYNEQFF
>TRBV7-9
CASSSWGTADNYGYTF
>TRBV27
CASSLAHTGELFF
>TRBV7-9
CASSLGGGQGYTF
>TRBV7-9
CASSLGQGAFGYTF
>TRBV28
CASSLSRTGYTF
>TRBV19
CASSQTSGVHNEQFF
>TRBV27
CASSVANTGELFF
>TRBV7-9
CASSSPGENDEKLFF
>TRBV27
CASSLSLGTTYEQYF
>TRBV19
CASSPSGTGVTEAFF
>TRBV4-1
CASSPEGTGRGGELFF
>TRBV4-1
CASSQIGTGLNEKLFF
>TRBV11-2
CASSLAARGRNWETQYF
>TRBV5-1
CASSLAGGINEQFF